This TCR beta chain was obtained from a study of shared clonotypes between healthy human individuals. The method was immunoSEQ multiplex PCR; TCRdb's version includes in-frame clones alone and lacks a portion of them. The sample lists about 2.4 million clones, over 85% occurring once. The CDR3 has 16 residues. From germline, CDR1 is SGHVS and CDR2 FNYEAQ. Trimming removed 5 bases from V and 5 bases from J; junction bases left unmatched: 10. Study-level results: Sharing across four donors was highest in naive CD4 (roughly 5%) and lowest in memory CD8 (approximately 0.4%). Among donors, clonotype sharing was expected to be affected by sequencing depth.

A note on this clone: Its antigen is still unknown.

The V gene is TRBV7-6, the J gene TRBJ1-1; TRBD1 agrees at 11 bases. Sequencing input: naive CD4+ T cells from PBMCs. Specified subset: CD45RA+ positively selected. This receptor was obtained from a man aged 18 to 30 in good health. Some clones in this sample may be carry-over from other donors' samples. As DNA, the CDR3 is TGTGCCAGCAGCCTAGGACAGGGGGCAATAGAGACTGAAGCTTTCTTT. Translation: CASSLGQGAIETEAFF.